The 29 T cell receptor beta chains reported below all come from one sample, sequenced in a study of T cells in Graves' hyperthyroidism and ophthalmopathy. RNA transcripts provided the source from which TCR beta CDR3 regions were amplified. The HTBI primer set was used in a first-round RT-PCR of the TCR CDR3. TCRdb passed the multiplex PCR reads through MiXCR, listing each CDR3 protein once. The sample holds roughly 600,000 distinct CDR3 sequences, more than 14% seen once. Sequencing was done on a sample of blood. These receptors were obtained from a woman in her forties or fifties with Graves' ophthalmopathy.

As DNA, the CDR3 is TGTGCCAGCAAGGATCAGGGGACAGATACGCAGTATTTT. Its protein is CASKDQGTDTQYF. The V call is TRBV9, the J call TRBJ2-3; D possibly corresponds to TRBD1 (6 bases). V was clipped by 6 bases and J by 3 bases, with 11 bases between them. Germline V gene sequence: CDR1 SGDLS, CDR2 YYNGEE. The CDR3 runs 13 residues. The whole variable domain, filled in from reference TRBV9 and TRBJ2-3, reads DSGVTQTPKHLITATGQRVTLRCSPRSGDLSVYWYQQSLDQGLQFLIQYYNGEERAKGNILERFSAQQFPDLHSELNLSSLELGDSALYFCASKDQGTDTQYFGPGTRLTVL.

This clonotype showed up many times. The J gene is TRBJ2-2, the V gene TRBV9; D is uncertain. CDR1 and CDR2 from the germline V gene are SGDLS and YYNGEE. The ends were cut back, 0 bases at V and 3 bases at J, with 3 bases in the middle. The CDR3 length is 13 residues. CDR3 sequence: CASSVGDTGELFF. The CDR3 bases are TGTGCCAGCAGCGTAGGCGACACCGGGGAGCTGTTTTTT.

This clonotype showed up just a few times. The rearrangement uses TRBV7-2 and TRBJ1-4, with no clear D. Between the trimmed V and J ends, which lost 3 bases and 0 bases, there was a span of 5 bases. Germline V gene lookup returns CDR1 SGHTA and CDR2 FQGNSA. CDR3 size: 14 residues. The CDR3 is CASSFDSTNEKLFF. The CDR3 DNA reads TGTGCCAGCAGCTTTGATTCAACTAATGAAAAACTGTTTTTT. The full variable domain, with the rest looked up from reference TRBV7-2 and TRBJ1-4, is GAGVSQSPSNKVTEKGKDVELRCDPISGHTALYWYRQSLGQGLEFLIYFQGNSAPDKSGLPSDRFSAERTGGSVSTLTIQRTQQEDSAVYLCASSFDSTNEKLFFGSGTQLSVL.

The V and J genes are TRBV4-2 and TRBJ2-7; TRBD2 agrees at 7 bases. V was clipped by 4 bases and J by 6 bases; unmatched bases: 9. This CDR3 is 14 amino acids long. Germline CDR1 is LGHNA and CDR2 is YNFKEQ. The CDR3 DNA reads TGTGCCAGCAGCCCCGGACTAGTGGGCTCCGAGCAGTACTTC. Amino acid sequence: CASSPGLVGSEQYF.

In this sample, this clonotype turned up many times. The CDR3 bases are TGTGCCAGCAGCGGGACAGACAATCAGCCCCAGCATTTT. This translates into CASSGTDNQPQHF. The rearrangement joins TRBV9 to TRBJ1-5, with D possibly matching TRBD1 (6 bases). V gave up 3 bases and J gave up 3 bases, with 7 bases separating them. This CDR3 is built from 13 residues. The germline CDR1 and CDR2 sequences are SGDLS and YYNGEE. The full variable domain, completed using reference TRBV9 and TRBJ1-5, is DSGVTQTPKHLITATGQRVTLRCSPRSGDLSVYWYQQSLDQGLQFLIQYYNGEERAKGNILERFSAQQFPDLHSELNLSSLELGDSALYFCASSGTDNQPQHFGDGTRLSIL.

This clonotype was recorded many times. The rearrangement links TRBV12-3 or TRBV12-4 to TRBJ2-3, with TRBD2 matching over 7 bases. V shed 1 base and J 3 bases; nucleotides not matched to a gene: 13. The CDR3 totals 18 residues. CDR3 amino acids: CASSLVAPRRGETDTQYF. In DNA form, the CDR3 reads TGTGCCAGCAGTTTAGTTGCCCCTAGACGGGGGGAAACAGATACGCAGTATTTT.

This clonotype was seen a handful of times. The chain carries TRBV20-1 and TRBJ2-5, with 7 bases that match TRBD2. The CDR3 runs 15 residues. V shed 0 bases, J shed 5 bases, and the junction held 9 bases outside the gene matches. CDR1 DFQATT and CDR2 SNEGSKA come from the germline V gene (reference sequence). The CDR3 DNA sequence: TGCAGTGCTAGAGATCTTGGGGGAGGGTGGGAGACCCAGTACTTC. This sequence encodes CSARDLGGGWETQYF.

This clonotype was seen only a few times. This could be a read error, since a much larger clone is one nucleotide away. This sequence joins TRBV2 and TRBJ1-6; tentative D call: TRBD1 (6 bases). This CDR3 is built from 15 residues. The germline V gene encodes CDR1 SNHLY and CDR2 FYNNEI. CDR3 DNA: TGTGCCAGCAGTGAAGCGAGAGGGGACATTTCACCCCTCCGCTTT. Residues: CASSEARGDISPLRF. The full variable domain, completed using reference TRBV2 and TRBJ1-6, is EPEVTQTPSHQVTQMGQEVILRCVPISNHLYFYWYRQILGQKVEFLVSFYNNEISEKSEIFDDQFSVERPDGSNFTLKIRSTKLEDSAMYFCASSEARGDISPLRFGNGTRLTVT.

This clonotype was detected ten times or more. A read error may produce the germline difference seen at one junction end. V and J are TRBV11-2 and TRBJ2-5; D may be TRBD1 or TRBD2 (5 bases each). The V gene's germline CDR1 is SGHAT and CDR2 FQNNGV. This CDR3 contains 13 residues. For the CDR3, the DNA is TGTGCCAGCAGCTTAGAGTCGATCGGGACCCTGTACTTC. It encodes CASSLESIGTLYF. Variable domain in full (rest from reference TRBV11-2 and TRBJ2-5): EAGVAQSPRYKIIEKRQSVAFWCNPISGHATLYWYQQILGQGPKLLIQFQNNGVVDDSQLPKDRFSAERLKGVDSTLKIQPAKLEDSAVYLCASSLESIGTLYFGPGTRLLVL.

This chain connects TRBV19 to TRBJ1-5; D possibly corresponds to TRBD1 (5 bases). The CDR3 consists of 16 residues. V lost 3 bases, J lost 2 bases, and 14 bases lay in between. Germline values: CDR1 LNHDA, CDR2 SQIVND (reference sequence). The CDR3 loop is CASSIFRGRGNQPQHF. CDR3 in DNA: TGTGCCAGTAGTATCTTTAGGGGCCGGGGCAATCAGCCCCAGCATTTT.

V gene TRBV4-1 combines with J gene TRBJ2-1; 8 nucleotides agree with TRBD2. Germline V lookup: CDR1 MGHRA, CDR2 YSYEKL. After removal of 1 base from V and 4 bases from J, the junction contained 6 bases not matched to a gene. The CDR3 is 16 amino acids. CDR3 region: CASSQVQLAEYNEQFF. In DNA form, the CDR3 reads TGCGCCAGCAGCCAAGTGCAACTAGCGGAATACAATGAGCAGTTCTTC.

This clonotype showed up many times. The rearrangement uses TRBV20-1 and TRBJ2-7; D uncertain. In germline, CDR1 is DFQATT, CDR2 SNEGSKA (reference sequence). The CDR3 contains 12 residues. V was clipped by 3 bases and J by 5 bases, with 11 bases between them. The CDR3 protein is CSASALADEQYF. The CDR3 coding sequence is TGCAGTGCTAGCGCCCTGGCCGACGAGCAGTACTTC.

This clonotype was found many times. The gene calls are TRBV5-1 and TRBJ1-1; no clear D gene. This CDR3 contains 12 residues. Trimming cost V 0 bases and J 11 bases, with 11 bases left between them. Germline V lookup: CDR1 SGHRS, CDR2 YFSETQ. This chain's CDR3 is CASSLVGESAFF. The CDR3 DNA sequence: TGCGCCAGCAGCTTGGTTGGGGAATCGGCTTTCTTT.

This clonotype was found many times. The chain joins TRBV20-1 to TRBJ1-5, with D maybe TRBD1 (6 bases). In germline, CDR1 is DFQATT, CDR2 SNEGSKA (reference sequence). V shed 8 bases and J shed 6 bases, with 17 bases lying between them. This CDR3 is built from 13 residues. The CDR3 loop reads CSPRGLGRQPQHF. The DNA for the CDR3 is TGCAGTCCCAGGGGTCTAGGTCGTCAGCCCCAGCATTTT.

Concerning this clonotype itself: A much more abundant neighbour one base away suggests this may be a read error. The rearrangement links TRBV6-2 or TRBV6-3 to TRBJ2-3, with D unclear. Deletions cut 0 bases from V and 0 bases from J, with 16 bases between. This CDR3 spans 18 amino acids. The germline V gene has CDR1 MNHEY and CDR2 SVGEGT. The CDR3 is CASSYSSRSTTSTDTQYF. Written as DNA, the CDR3 is TGTGCCAGCAGTTACTCGTCTCGATCCACCACTAGCACAGATACGCAGTATTTT.

This clonotype was recorded at least ten times. This sequence joins TRBV18 and TRBJ2-5; D may be TRBD2 (5 bases). Looked up from germline, CDR1 is KGHSH and CDR2 is LQKENI. The CDR3 is 14 amino acids. The ends were cut back, 0 bases at V and 4 bases at J, with 9 bases in the middle. The CDR3 coding sequence is TGTGCCAGCTCACCACCTACTAGGTTAGAGACCCAGTACTTC. This translates into CASSPPTRLETQYF.

This clonotype came up many times. V usage is TRBV6-2 or TRBV6-3 and J usage is TRBJ2-3; the D gene is possibly TRBD2 (6 bases). The V end lost 4 bases, the J end lost 1 base, and 12 bases lay between the germline ends. Germline CDR1 is MNHEY and CDR2 is SVGEGT. The CDR3 loop spans 15 amino acids. The CDR3 here is CASSFFGRGTDTQYF. For the CDR3, the DNA is TGTGCCAGCAGTTTTTTCGGGAGAGGCACAGATACGCAGTATTTT.

This chain links TRBV24-1 with TRBJ2-3; D gene ambiguous. Trimming took off 4 bases at V and 3 bases at J, with 13 bases between the two ends. Germline V lookup: CDR1 KGHDR, CDR2 SFDVKD. The CDR3 totals 15 residues. The CDR3, as DNA: TGTGCCACCAGTGAATTCGCCGACGGGACAGATACGCAGTATTTT. Protein product: CATSEFADGTDTQYF.

This clonotype was detected many times. This sequence joins TRBV10-3 and TRBJ1-4; a weak D match, TRBD1 (6 bases). The CDR3 contains 16 residues. Trimming shortened V by 2 bases and J by 8 bases, and 18 bases separated the two germline ends. Germline V CDR1 and CDR2: ENHRY, SYGVKD. The CDR3 DNA sequence: TGTGCCATCAGTGAGATCGGCGCAGGGGACCAGGAAAAACTGTTTTTT. Residues: CAISEIGAGDQEKLFF.

In the case of this clonotype: A single base separates this from a much larger clone, so it may be a read error. The chain is built from TRBV28 and TRBJ1-2, with D uncertain. Germline V gene sequence: CDR1 MDHEN, CDR2 SYDVKM. The CDR3 contains 16 residues. The V end was cut by 1 base, the J end by 4 bases, with 16 bases between. CDR3 protein: CASSLSASRSGYGYTF. The CDR3 region has the DNA TGTGCCAGCAGTTTATCGGCTTCGAGAAGCGGCTATGGCTACACCTTC.

The chain is built from TRBV20-1 and TRBJ2-7; D perhaps matches TRBD1 (6 bases). The ends were cut back, 1 base at V and 5 bases at J, with 18 bases in the middle. Germline-derived CDR1 and CDR2 are DFQATT and SNEGSKA (reference sequence). The CDR3 contains 15 residues. The CDR3 sequence is CSARVYGPQGNEQYF. CDR3 in DNA: TGCAGTGCTAGAGTATATGGACCACAGGGTAACGAGCAGTACTTC.

This clonotype was detected ten times or more. The chain's CDR3 is CASSELRGTSYEQYF. CDR3 sequence (DNA): TGTGCCAGCAGTGAATTGCGGGGAACTTCCTACGAGCAGTACTTC. The chain links TRBV2 to TRBJ2-7; a possible D gene is TRBD2 (6 bases). The germline V and J ends were trimmed by 2 bases and 1 base, with 12 bases remaining between them. This CDR3 has 15 amino acids. Germline CDR1 SNHLY, CDR2 FYNNEI.

This clonotype occurred a few times. The chain has TRBV4-3 and TRBJ2-5, with 9 bases identical to TRBD1. The CDR3 extends over 16 amino acids. Germline V gives CDR1 LGHNA, CDR2 YSLEER. V shed 0 bases, J shed 3 bases, and the junction held 5 bases outside the gene matches. CDR3 protein: CASSQEGGTGKETQYF. CDR3 coding DNA: TGCGCCAGCAGCCAAGAGGGAGGGACAGGGAAAGAGACCCAGTACTTC.

In this sample, this clonotype turned up a few times. Germline is not matched at one junction end, which may reflect a read error. The rearrangement uses TRBV6-1 and TRBJ1-2; no clear D gene. The V gene's germline CDR1 is MNHNS and CDR2 SASEGT. The CDR3 spans 13 residues. CDR3 in DNA: TGTGCCAACAGTGAACCATACTTAGATGGCTACACCTTC. As protein: CANSEPYLDGYTF.

The sample holds many counts of this clonotype. The chain joins TRBV20-1 to TRBJ2-1, with 8 bases that match TRBD2. The length of the CDR3 is 12 residues. Germline values: CDR1 DFQATT, CDR2 SNEGSKA (reference sequence). J gave up 13 bases and V 1 base, and 6 bases lay outside the gene matches. The CDR3 sequence: CSARVSGNYQFF. CDR3 bases: TGCAGTGCTAGAGTTAGCGGGAATTATCAGTTCTTC.

This clonotype showed up many times. The CDR3 DNA sequence: TGTGCCAGCACTGGAGGACCGAACACTGAAGCTTTCTTT. Translation: CASTGGPNTEAFF. The chain links TRBV2 to TRBJ1-1; D is unclear. The CDR3 runs 13 residues. Trimming took off 7 bases at V and 1 base at J, with 10 bases between the two ends. CDR1 and CDR2 (germline): SNHLY, FYNNEI.

The J gene is TRBJ2-7, the V gene TRBV28; 7 positions match TRBD1. V lost 5 bases and J lost 9; bases outside the gene matches: 25. The V gene's germline CDR1 is MDHEN and CDR2 SYDVKM. This CDR3 spans 18 amino acids. CDR3 DNA: TGTGCCAGCAGTCCTCAGATAAAAAAAACAGGGGACCAAAGGAGGCAGTACTTC. Translating gives CASSPQIKKTGDQRRQYF.

The sample holds many counts of this clonotype. The V call is TRBV6-2 or TRBV6-3, the J call TRBJ1-1, with D possibly being TRBD1 (6 bases). Between the trimmed V and J ends, which lost 6 bases and 1 base, there was a span of 12 bases. The CDR3 runs to 14 residues. Looked up from germline, CDR1 is MNHEY and CDR2 is SVGEGT. In DNA, the CDR3 is TGTGCCAGCAGGTACAGGGCGCGGAACACTGAAGCTTTCTTT. This translates into CASRYRARNTEAFF.

V is TRBV7-9 and J is TRBJ1-2, with D maybe TRBD1 (5 bases). The V gene lost 5 bases and the J gene lost 4 bases, with 11 bases spanning the gap. Germline CDR1 reads SEHNR; CDR2 reads FQNEAQ (reference sequence). The CDR3 is 13 residues long. DNA for the CDR3: TGTGCCAGCAGCCACGGCGGGGGCTATGGCTACACCTTC. This codes for CASSHGGGYGYTF.